This T cell receptor (beta chain) comes out of a study of human T cells and chemical hapten exposure. About the study: Patients, a majority of them female, were diagnosed with alopecia areata, totalis or universalis.

The time point: patch test 3, about 24 weeks after DPC sensitization. As for treatment: therapeutic diphenylcyclopropenone sensitization with weekly scalp DPC. TCRdb processed the RACE reads anew with MiXCR; each CDR3 protein has one entry. This table holds 99,000 or so distinct CDR3 sequences, less than 40% found once. This TCR was sampled from a man in his forties with alopecia areata. Some clones in this sample may be carry-over from other donors' samples. The sample in question was whole blood, obtained in connection with sensitization to the hapten diphenylcyclopropenone (DPC).

DNA for the CDR3: TGCAGCGTTGAGGCTAGCGGGAGGAGCACAGATACGCAGTATTTT. It yields the protein CSVEASGRSTDTQYF. The chain carries TRBV29-1 and TRBJ2-3, with TRBD2 matching over 11 bases. The CDR3 contains 15 residues. V gave up 3 bases and J gave up 0 bases; unmatched junction bases: 2. CDR1 and CDR2 from the germline V gene are SQVTM and ANQGSEA.